One sample yielded the 18 T cell receptor beta chains listed below, sequenced in a study of molecular identifiers for immune sequencing clone quantification. TCRdb reprocessed the PCR reads via MiXCR and lists one record per CDR3 protein. The sample lists about 640,000 distinct CDR3 sequences; 20% were seen once. The sample was naive CD8+ T cells from blood, with Jurkat cell RNA spiked in. This sample's subset: FACS-sorted CD8+CD4-CCR7+CD45RA+ naive T cells. These receptors all stem from a human donor in good health. Some libraries in this study had Jurkat cell RNA spiked in.

The chain carries TRBV5-6 and TRBJ2-7; 8 bases are shared with TRBD2. The germline gives CDR1 SGHDT, CDR2 YYEEEE. This CDR3 is 13 amino acids long. J lost 3 bases, V lost 6 bases, and 5 bases had no gene match. The CDR3 bases are TGTGCCAGCAAGCGGGAGTCGTACTACGAGCAGTACTTC. Translating it yields CASKRESYYEQYF.

The chain links TRBV11-2 to TRBJ2-1; D is unclear. V dropped 0 bases and J dropped 9 bases, with 9 bases sitting between them. The length of the CDR3 is 13 residues. Germline CDR1 is SGHAT and CDR2 is FQNNGV. This chain's CDR3 is CASSLDGAIEQFF. CDR3 DNA: TGTGCCAGCAGCTTAGATGGAGCAATTGAGCAGTTCTTC.

As concerns this clonotype: A clone one base away is much larger, so this may be a read error. No conserved phenylalanine or tryptophan is present at the end of the CDR3, so a read error is the likely explanation. The chain uses TRBV27 and TRBJ2-6; D is uncertain. The CDR3 has 13 residues. Trimming removed 2 bases at V and 4 bases at J, with 3 bases between. Per the germline V gene, CDR1 is MNHEY and CDR2 is SMNVEV (reference sequence). The CDR3 is CASSLLGANVLTS. The CDR3, as DNA: TGTGCCAGCAGTTTACTGGGGGCCAACGTCCTGACTTCC.

This clonotype has at least ten counts. V usage is TRBV4-3 and J usage is TRBJ2-5; D ambiguous. This CDR3 comprises 14 residues. Germline-derived CDR1 and CDR2 are LGHNA and YSLEER. V was trimmed by 2 bases and J by 5 bases, leaving 12 bases between them. Here the CDR3 reads CASSQRIVEETQYF. The CDR3 region has the DNA TGCGCCAGCAGCCAAAGAATTGTTGAGGAGACCCAGTACTTC.

In this sample, this clonotype turned up many times. The J gene is TRBJ2-1, the V gene TRBV19; D gene uncertain. The CDR3 sequence is 11 residues long. V shed 7 bases and J shed 15 bases, with 16 bases lying between them. CDR1 and CDR2 (germline): LNHDA, SQIVND (reference sequence). The CDR3 DNA reads as TGTGCCAGTACCCTGGGCACCTTCACGTTCTTC. Protein: CASTLGTFTFF. Full variable domain (outside the CDR3, taken from reference TRBV19 and TRBJ2-1): DGGITQSPKYLFRKEGQNVTLSCEQNLNHDAMYWYRQDPGQGLRLIYYSQIVNDFQKGDIAEGYSVSREKKESFPLTVTSAQKNPTAFYLCASTLGTFTFFGPGTRLTVL.

The chain couples TRBV5-5 to TRBJ1-6; D is unresolved. The germline V gene has CDR1 SGHKS and CDR2 YYEKEE (reference sequence). The CDR3 runs to 14 residues. The V end was cut by 6 bases, the J end by 7 bases, with 14 bases between. The CDR3 sequence is CASTPDGLNSPLHF. The CDR3 nucleotides read TGTGCCAGCACCCCGGACGGATTGAATTCACCCCTCCACTTT.

A remark on this clonotype: A much larger clone is a single base away; this may be a read error. V usage is TRBV20-1 and J usage is TRBJ1-2, with 8 nucleotides matching TRBD1. Germline assignment: CDR1 DFQATT and CDR2 SNEGSKA (reference sequence). CDR3 length: 15 residues. DNA of the CDR3: TGCGGTGCTAGAGACCCGTTGACAGGGGTCGGTGGCTACACCTTC. Translated, it gives CGARDPLTGVGGYTF.

This clonotype has at least ten counts. The rearrangement links TRBV6-5 to TRBJ1-4, with D unresolved. The CDR3 spans 14 residues. CDR1 is MNHEY and CDR2 is SVGAGI in the germline V gene. The ends were cut back, 6 bases at V and 0 bases at J, with 8 bases in the middle. CDR3 bases: TGTGCCAGCAGCCCAGCAGCAACTAATGAAAAACTGTTTTTT. Encoded protein: CASSPAATNEKLFF.

In this sample, this clonotype turned up many times. This chain links TRBV7-9 with TRBJ2-7; 13 positions match TRBD2. The CDR3 extends over 15 amino acids. Germline CDR1 and CDR2: SEHNR and FQNEAQ (reference sequence). With 2 bases clipped from V and 4 bases from J, the junction kept 2 bases outside the gene matches. In nucleotides, the CDR3 is TGTGCCAGCAGCTTACCGACTAGCGGGAGGTACGAGCAGTACTTC. Protein product: CASSLPTSGRYEQYF.

V and J are TRBV7-9 and TRBJ2-7, with 8 bases aligning to TRBD1. V dropped 3 bases and J dropped 0; count of bases not matched to a gene: 4. The CDR3 runs 15 residues. CDR1 SEHNR and CDR2 FQNEAQ come from the germline V gene (reference sequence). The CDR3 region has the DNA TGTGCCAGCAGCTTCCGGGACAGGAACTCCTACGAGCAGTACTTC. It yields the protein CASSFRDRNSYEQYF.

This clonotype was seen a handful of times. A much larger clone lies a single base off, so this may be a read error. The chain is built from TRBV5-1 and TRBJ1-2; no clear D gene. Germline CDR1 reads SGHRS; CDR2 reads YFSETQ. The CDR3 runs to 14 residues. This chain's CDR3 is CASSLEQLNYGYAF. Written as DNA, the CDR3 is TGCGCCAGCAGCTTGGAACAGCTTAACTATGGCTACGCCTTC. The full variable domain, completed using reference TRBV5-1 and TRBJ1-2, is KAGVTQTPRYLIKTRGQQVTLSCSPISGHRSVSWYQQTPGQGLQFLFEYFSETQRNKGNFPGRFSGRQFSNSRSEMNVSTLELGDSALYLCASSLEQLNYGYAFGSGTRLTVV.

The rearrangement links TRBV10-2 to TRBJ2-1; 11 positions match TRBD1. There are 15 residues in the CDR3. V lost 6 bases, J lost 8 bases, and 9 bases stayed unmatched. In germline, CDR1 is WSHSY, CDR2 SAAADI. The CDR3 DNA follows: TGCGCCAGCAGCTCCGGGACAGGGGGTTTTGATGAGCAGTTCTTC. Protein product: CASSSGTGGFDEQFF.

This chain uses TRBV18 with TRBJ1-3; a possible D gene is TRBD1 (6 bases). The CDR3 has 17 amino acids. Germline loops: CDR1 KGHSH, CDR2 LQKENI. V lost 2 bases, J lost 1 base, and 15 bases lay in between. CDR3 DNA: TGTGCCAGCTCACCAGAAACCAGGGGTGTATCTGGAAACACCATATATTTT. Translated: CASSPETRGVSGNTIYF.

About this clonotype itself: Since a much larger clone is just one base distant, this may be a read error. The CDR3: CSSYFNGCTF. In DNA form, the CDR3 reads TGCAGTTCATACTTTAATGGCTGCACCTTC. V is TRBV20-1 and J is TRBJ1-2; D is uncertain. CDR3 length: 10 residues. Germline V lookup: CDR1 DFQATT, CDR2 SNEGSKA (reference sequence).

J is TRBJ2-7 and V is TRBV6-2 or TRBV6-3; TRBD1 might be the D (6 bases). Trimming pared 5 bases from V and 4 bases from J, leaving 15 bases between. The CDR3 length is 14 residues. Per the germline V gene, CDR1 is MNHEY and CDR2 is SVGEGT. The CDR3: CASSPTGQLYEQYF. CDR3 DNA sequence: TGTGCCAGCAGTCCGACCGGACAGTTGTACGAGCAGTACTTC.

About this clonotype itself: This may stem from a read error, because a much larger clone lies one nucleotide away. The V call is TRBV27, the J call TRBJ1-1, with D possibly being TRBD1 (6 bases). The CDR3 loop spans 14 amino acids. Germline V gene data show CDR1 as MNHEY and CDR2 as SMNVEV (reference sequence). CDR3 nucleotide sequence: TGTGCCAGCAGCTATGGACAGAGTTTCACTGAAGCTTCCTTT. This translates into CASSYGQSFTEASF.

Many counts were recorded for this clonotype. The V and J genes are TRBV4-1 and TRBJ2-1; D remains ambiguous. The CDR3 extends over 15 amino acids. In germline, CDR1 is MGHRA, CDR2 YSYEKL. The V end was cut by 3 bases, the J end by 5 bases, with 14 bases between. Here the CDR3 DNA reads TGCGCCAGCAGCCATCTGGTGGTGCAGGACAATGAGCAGTTCTTC. The encoded protein is CASSHLVVQDNEQFF.

This clonotype showed up many times. The gene calls are TRBV11-2 and TRBJ1-1; D is ambiguous. Between the trimmed V and J ends, which lost 8 bases and 1 base, there was a span of 20 bases. The V gene's germline CDR1 is SGHAT and CDR2 FQNNGV. This CDR3 region has 16 residues. The CDR3 sequence is CASLPGSWLKNTEAFF. In nucleotides, the CDR3 is TGTGCCAGCCTACCAGGTTCATGGCTGAAGAACACTGAAGCTTTCTTT.